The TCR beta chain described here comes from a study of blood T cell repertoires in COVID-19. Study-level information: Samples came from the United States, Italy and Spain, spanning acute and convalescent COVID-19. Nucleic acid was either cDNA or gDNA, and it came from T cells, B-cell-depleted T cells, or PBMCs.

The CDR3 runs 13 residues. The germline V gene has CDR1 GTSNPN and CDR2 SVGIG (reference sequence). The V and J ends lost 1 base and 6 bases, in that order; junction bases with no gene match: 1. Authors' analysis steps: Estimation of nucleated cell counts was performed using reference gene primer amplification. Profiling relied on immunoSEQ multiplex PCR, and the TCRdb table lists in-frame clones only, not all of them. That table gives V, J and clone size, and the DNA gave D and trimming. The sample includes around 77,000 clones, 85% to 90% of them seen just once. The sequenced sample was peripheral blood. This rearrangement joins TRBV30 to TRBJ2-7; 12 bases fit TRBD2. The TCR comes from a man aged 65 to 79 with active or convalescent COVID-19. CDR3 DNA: TGTGCCTGGAGTGCTAGCGGGAGGGGCGAGCAGTACTTC. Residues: CAWSASGRGEQYF.